The 23 T cell receptor beta chains below all came from one sample that was sequenced in a study of blood T cell repertoires in COVID-19. Repertoires were generated with immunoSEQ multiplex PCR, while TCRdb's copy carries only in-frame clones and drops some. The sample lists around 68,000 clones; about 85% were seen once. The sample consisted of peripheral blood. The receptors were sampled from an elderly man with acute or convalescent COVID-19.

The chain has TRBV9 and TRBJ1-3; 8 bases fit TRBD1. The CDR3 is 15 residues long. The germline V gene has CDR1 SGDLS and CDR2 YYNGEE. V lost 7 bases to trimming and J lost 1 base; unmatched junction nucleotides: 7. CDR3 sequence: CASGRTGSSGNTIYF. CDR3 coding DNA: TGTGCCAGCGGAAGGACAGGGTCATCTGGAAACACCATATATTTT.

J is TRBJ1-1 and V is TRBV2; a possible D gene is TRBD1 (5 bases). Germline CDR1 reads SNHLY; CDR2 reads FYNNEI. The CDR3 consists of 15 residues. V lost 7 bases and J lost 4, with 19 bases in between. The CDR3 spells CASTPSSRVGTEAFF. As DNA, the CDR3 is TGTGCCAGCACTCCCTCATCCAGGGTTGGCACTGAAGCTTTCTTT.

The chain couples TRBV19 to TRBJ1-5, with D uncertain. Germline CDR1 LNHDA, CDR2 SQIVND (reference sequence). The CDR3 extends over 16 amino acids. V lost 5 bases, J lost 0 bases, and 14 bases lay in between. The CDR3 spells CASSPREGYSNQPQHF. CDR3 DNA sequence: TGTGCCAGTAGTCCCCGGGAAGGATATAGCAATCAGCCCCAGCATTTT.

The chain has TRBV18 and TRBJ2-7; 13 nucleotides agree with TRBD2. V dropped 4 bases and J dropped 2; count of bases not matched to a gene: 2. There are 15 residues in the CDR3. From germline, CDR1 is KGHSH and CDR2 LQKENI. CDR3 loop: CASSLGTSGAYEQYF. The CDR3 nucleotides read TGTGCCAGCTCACTCGGGACTAGCGGGGCCTACGAGCAGTACTTC. The full variable domain, in which reference TRBV18 and TRBJ2-7 provide the parts outside the CDR3, is NAGVMQNPRHLVRRRGQEARLRCSPMKGHSHVYWYRQLPEEGLKFMVYLQKENIIDESGMPKERFSAEFPKEGPSILRIQQVVRGDSAAYFCASSLGTSGAYEQYFGPGTRLTVT.

The chain has TRBV18 and TRBJ1-1, with 7 bases lining up with TRBD1. Per germline, CDR1 KGHSH and CDR2 LQKENI. The length of the CDR3 is 15 residues. V lost 4 bases, J lost 5 bases, and 10 bases stayed unmatched. This CDR3 is CASSLNPTGATEAFF. In DNA, the CDR3 is TGTGCCAGCTCACTTAACCCCACAGGGGCTACTGAAGCTTTCTTT.

This chain uses TRBV7-2 with TRBJ1-6; TRBD1 aligns across 9 bases. The V segment lost 0 bases and the J segment 4 bases; nucleotides outside the gene matches: 1. Germline values: CDR1 SGHTA, CDR2 FQGNSA. The CDR3 runs 16 residues. CDR3: CASSLAGTGYNSPLHF. The CDR3 DNA sequence: TGTGCCAGCAGCTTAGCTGGGACAGGGTATAATTCACCCCTCCACTTT.

This chain uses TRBV13 with TRBJ2-7; 7 bases fit TRBD1. Germline assignment: CDR1 PRHDT and CDR2 FYEKMQ (reference sequence). J gave up 4 bases and V 5 bases, and 8 bases lay outside the gene matches. The CDR3 consists of 14 residues. The CDR3 sequence: CASSRQGSLYEQYF. In DNA form, the CDR3 reads TGTGCCAGCAGCCGACAGGGCTCACTATACGAGCAGTACTTC. The full variable domain, rest sourced from reference TRBV13 and TRBJ2-7, is AAGVIQSPRHLIKEKRETATLKCYPIPRHDTVYWYQQGPGQDPQFLISFYEKMQSDKGSIPDRFSAQQFSDYHSELNMSSLELGDSALYFCASSRQGSLYEQYFGPGTRLTVT.

The V gene is TRBV28, the J gene TRBJ1-1, with D unresolved. Germline V gene sequence: CDR1 MDHEN, CDR2 SYDVKM. The length of the CDR3 is 14 residues. V dropped 3 bases and J dropped 6 bases, with 14 bases sitting between them. The CDR3 coding sequence is TGTGCCAGCAGTTTGACGGGAATCGTGCCTGAAGCTTTCTTT. It is translated as CASSLTGIVPEAFF.

This rearrangement joins TRBV10-3 to TRBJ1-1; 9 bases are shared with TRBD1. The CDR3 totals 15 residues. Germline V gives CDR1 ENHRY, CDR2 SYGVKD. Germline trimming cut 0 bases from V and 5 bases from J; bases unmatched to any gene: 4. CDR3 region: CAISESTGGRTEAFF. In DNA, the CDR3 is TGTGCCATCAGTGAGTCAACAGGGGGCAGGACTGAAGCTTTCTTT.

The chain links TRBV4-3 to TRBJ2-7; 11 bases agree with TRBD2. This CDR3 has 16 amino acids. Germline V gene sequence: CDR1 LGHNA, CDR2 YSLEER. V trimming: 1 base; J trimming: 2 bases; junction bases outside the gene matches: 4. The CDR3 here is CASSQVATSGAYEQYF. Here the CDR3 DNA reads TGCGCCAGCAGCCAAGTAGCGACTAGCGGGGCCTACGAGCAGTACTTC.

The chain uses TRBV7-9 and TRBJ1-5; 12 nucleotides agree with TRBD1. CDR1 and CDR2 from the germline V gene are SEHNR and FQNEAQ (reference sequence). V was pared by 4 bases and J by 0 bases, with 7 bases of the junction left unmatched. The CDR3 length is 18 residues. CDR3 sequence (DNA): TGTGCCAGCAGCTCCGGGACAGGGGGCACGTCTAGCAATCAGCCCCAGCATTTT. Translation gives CASSSGTGGTSSNQPQHF.

V and J are TRBV30 and TRBJ2-5, with TRBD2 identical over 8 bases. The CDR3 has 13 amino acids. The junction had 12 bases not matched to a gene; V was cut back by 2 bases and J by 13 bases. Germline V CDR1 and CDR2: GTSNPN, SVGIG (reference sequence). The CDR3 sequence is CAWSIVGSGGRYF. CDR3 coding DNA: TGTGCCTGGAGTATAGTCGGGAGCGGGGGCCGGTACTTC.

This chain connects TRBV7-9 to TRBJ2-3; 7 bases map to TRBD2. The V gene end was trimmed by 7 bases and the J gene end by 3 bases; junction bases not matched to a gene: 10. Germline assignment: CDR1 SEHNR and CDR2 FQNEAQ (reference sequence). This CDR3 contains 15 residues. The CDR3 coding sequence is TGTGCCAGCACCCCAGCTAGCGGTCGAACAGATACGCAGTATTTT. Translating it yields CASTPASGRTDTQYF.

The chain employs TRBV7-2 and TRBJ1-6; 7 bases match TRBD1. The CDR3 extends over 13 amino acids. CDR1 SGHTA and CDR2 FQGNSA come from the germline V gene. The junction had 10 bases not matched to a gene; V was cut back by 7 bases and J by 13 bases. Here the CDR3 reads CASTGTAVLPLHF. The DNA for the CDR3 is TGTGCCAGCACAGGGACAGCCGTGTTGCCCCTCCACTTT. The full variable domain, in which reference TRBV7-2 and TRBJ1-6 provide the parts outside the CDR3, is GAGVSQSPSNKVTEKGKDVELRCDPISGHTALYWYRQSLGQGLEFLIYFQGNSAPDKSGLPSDRFSAERTGGSVSTLTIQRTQQEDSAVYLCASTGTAVLPLHFGNGTRLTVT.

The chain employs TRBV11-2 and TRBJ2-6, with no clear D. The CDR3 covers 14 residues. V lost 2 bases and J 3 bases, leaving 5 bases between the germline ends. CDR1 and CDR2 (germline): SGHAT, FQNNGV. The DNA for the CDR3 is TGTGCCAGCAGCTTACTAAATGGGGCCAACGTCCTGACTTTC. This encodes CASSLLNGANVLTF.

The V and J genes are TRBV10-3 and TRBJ1-4, with TRBD1 matching 9 bases. V was clipped by 5 bases and J by 7 bases; unmatched bases: 8. This CDR3 spans 15 amino acids. The V gene's germline CDR1 is ENHRY and CDR2 SYGVKD. CDR3 region: CAISITGGVSEKLFF. The CDR3 nucleotides read TGTGCCATCAGTATAACAGGGGGCGTTTCTGAAAAACTGTTTTTT.

The chain joins TRBV10-3 to TRBJ1-2, with 7 nucleotides matching TRBD1. The CDR3 totals 14 residues. With 6 bases clipped from V and 4 bases from J, the junction kept 8 bases outside the gene matches. CDR1 and CDR2 (germline): ENHRY, SYGVKD. The CDR3 nucleotides are TGTGCCATCAGGGAGACAGGGCCACCCTATGGCTACACCTTC. Residues: CAIRETGPPYGYTF.

The chain carries TRBV6-5 and TRBJ1-1; a possible D gene is TRBD1 (5 bases). This CDR3 spans 16 amino acids. The germline V and J ends were trimmed by 0 bases and 3 bases, with 14 bases remaining between them. Germline V gene data show CDR1 as MNHEY and CDR2 as SVGAGI. CDR3 amino acids: CASSYSPARVDTEAFF. CDR3 in DNA: TGTGCCAGCAGTTACTCCCCCGCCAGGGTCGACACTGAAGCTTTCTTT.

This sequence joins TRBV5-6 and TRBJ1-5; 12 bases map to TRBD1. The V and J ends lost 3 bases and 3 bases, in that order; junction bases with no gene match: 4. The germline V gene has CDR1 SGHDT and CDR2 YYEEEE. The CDR3 length is 16 residues. CDR3 region: CASSSGTGGYNQPQHF. The CDR3 DNA sequence: TGTGCCAGCAGCTCCGGGACAGGGGGCTACAATCAGCCCCAGCATTTT.

The V gene is TRBV10-2, the J gene TRBJ2-7, with 14 bases fitting TRBD2. V gave up 7 bases and J gave up 4 bases; unmatched junction bases: 3. The CDR3 length is 14 residues. CDR1 is WSHSY and CDR2 is SAAADI in the germline V gene. The CDR3 region is CASTRLAGGYEQYF. In DNA, the CDR3 is TGCGCCAGCACCAGACTAGCGGGAGGGTACGAGCAGTACTTC.

Comments on this clone: The same CDR3 arises from other DNA sequences in this sample as well. V gene TRBV3-1 (or the pseudogene TRBV3-2) combines with J gene TRBJ2-7, with 8 nucleotides matching TRBD1. The CDR3 is 15 amino acids. The V gene end was trimmed by 4 bases and the J gene end by 2 bases; junction bases not matched to a gene: 7. The germline CDR1 and CDR2 sequences are LGHDT and YNNKEL (reference sequence). Written as DNA, the CDR3 is TGTGCCAGCAGCCCCCGAGACAGGGGTACCTACGAGCAGTACTTC. Its translation: CASSPRDRGTYEQYF.

This chain links TRBV14 with TRBJ2-7; 7 bases align to TRBD1. With V trimmed by 6 bases and J by 7 bases, 12 bases remained unmatched. Germline V gene data show CDR1 as SGHDN and CDR2 as FVKESK. This CDR3 is built from 14 residues. The CDR3 DNA sequence: TGTGCCAGCAGTCCTACTCGACAGGGCGGGGAGCAGTACTTC. Protein product: CASSPTRQGGEQYF.

The chain links TRBV10-3 to TRBJ2-6; D not certain. V was pared by 0 bases and J by 3 bases, with 6 bases between. From germline, CDR1 is ENHRY and CDR2 SYGVKD. CDR3 size: 15 residues. As DNA, the CDR3 is TGTGCCATCAGTGAGTCGGCAGTTGGGGCCAACGTCCTGACTTTC. Translating it yields CAISESAVGANVLTF.